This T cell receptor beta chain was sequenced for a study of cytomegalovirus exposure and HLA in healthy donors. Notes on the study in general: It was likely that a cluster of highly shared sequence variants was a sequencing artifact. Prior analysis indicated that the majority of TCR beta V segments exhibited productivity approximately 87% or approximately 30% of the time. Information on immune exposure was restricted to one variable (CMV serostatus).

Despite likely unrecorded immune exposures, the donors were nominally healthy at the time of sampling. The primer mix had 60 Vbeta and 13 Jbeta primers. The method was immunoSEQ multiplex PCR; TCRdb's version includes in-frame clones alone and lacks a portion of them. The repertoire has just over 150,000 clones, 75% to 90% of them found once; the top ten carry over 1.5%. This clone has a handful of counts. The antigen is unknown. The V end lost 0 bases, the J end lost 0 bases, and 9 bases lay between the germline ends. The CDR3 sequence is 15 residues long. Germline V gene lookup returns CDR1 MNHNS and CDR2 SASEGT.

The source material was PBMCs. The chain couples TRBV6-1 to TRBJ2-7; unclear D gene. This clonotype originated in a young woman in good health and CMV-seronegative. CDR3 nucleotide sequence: TGTGCCAGCAGTGAAGCCCGCGGTTACTCCTACGAGCAGTACTTC. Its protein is CASSEARGYSYEQYF.